This T cell receptor beta chain stems from a study of T cells in Graves' hyperthyroidism and ophthalmopathy. Looking at the study overall: Sampling of peripheral blood happened at initial diagnosis, prior to any treatment.

TCR beta CDR3 sequences were amplified from RNA transcripts. Using the HTBI primer set, a first-round RT-PCR was run on the TCR CDR3. TCRdb recomputed calls from the multiplex PCR reads with MiXCR, one row per CDR3 protein. The sample holds 300,000 to 400,000 distinct CDR3 sequences, 15% to 20% seen once. Graves' hyperthyroidism qualified as stable when ophthalmopathy did not progress within 18 months. Those with hyperthyroidism were 18 to 65 years old, newly diagnosed, and ill for under 2 months. CDR1 and CDR2 (germline): KGHSH, LQKENI. Trimming removed 3 bases from V and 7 bases from J; junction bases left unmatched: 9. The CDR3 is made up of 16 amino acids. This clonotype was seen only a few times.

The TCR originated in a woman aged 50 to 60 with Graves' hyperthyroidism. Sequenced input: blood. J is TRBJ1-6 and V is TRBV18, with 7 bases identical to TRBD1. The CDR3 here is CASSPGQRVSNSPLHF. The CDR3 DNA reads TGTGCCAGCTCACCGGGACAGCGAGTGTCCAATTCACCCCTCCACTTT. Variable domain in full (rest from reference TRBV18 and TRBJ1-6): NAGVMQNPRHLVRRRGQEARLRCSPMKGHSHVYWYRQLPEEGLKFMVYLQKENIIDESGMPKERFSAEFPKEGPSILRIQQVVRGDSAAYFCASSPGQRVSNSPLHFGNGTRLTVT.